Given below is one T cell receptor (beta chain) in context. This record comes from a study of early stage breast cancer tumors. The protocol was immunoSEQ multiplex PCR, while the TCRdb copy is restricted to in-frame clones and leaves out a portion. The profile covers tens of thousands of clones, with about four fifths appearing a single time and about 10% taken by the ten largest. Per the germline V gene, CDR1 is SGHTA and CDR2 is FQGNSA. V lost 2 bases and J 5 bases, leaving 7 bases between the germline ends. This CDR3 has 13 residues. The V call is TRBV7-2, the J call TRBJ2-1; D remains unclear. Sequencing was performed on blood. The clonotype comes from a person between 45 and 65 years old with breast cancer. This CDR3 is CASSLWLDNEQFF. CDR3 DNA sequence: TGTGCCAGCAGCTTATGGTTGGACAATGAGCAGTTCTTC.